This T cell receptor (beta chain) is from a study of T cell responses to AZD1222 COVID-19 vaccine. Broader study findings: Spike was spanned by vaccine-associated CD4 TCRs, with dominance at 160-218 and 743-854. Vaccination with two AZD1222 doses was followed by a rise in Spike-specific TCR breadth and depth. Females outnumbered males among donors, who were mostly white British; clonal diversity was possibly underestimated. Baseline seropositivity occurred in only six AZD1222 recipients.

With regard to this clone: Antigen specificity is unknown.

CDR1 SGHTA and CDR2 FQGTGA come from the germline V gene. The CDR3 is 15 amino acids. V was pared by 3 bases and J by 7 bases, with 7 bases of the junction left unmatched. Data came from immunoSEQ multiplex PCR; TCRdb stores just in-frame clones and leaves some out. The table lists 120,000 or so clones, roughly 91% of them singletons. The sample in question was peripheral blood, obtained on day 0 of AZD1222 vaccination. The chain couples TRBV7-3 to TRBJ2-1, with 9 nucleotides matching TRBD2. The clonotype was recovered from an adult in good health. The CDR3 is CASSFEAGGLNEQFF. In DNA, the CDR3 is TGTGCCAGCAGCTTTGAGGCGGGAGGGTTGAATGAGCAGTTCTTC.